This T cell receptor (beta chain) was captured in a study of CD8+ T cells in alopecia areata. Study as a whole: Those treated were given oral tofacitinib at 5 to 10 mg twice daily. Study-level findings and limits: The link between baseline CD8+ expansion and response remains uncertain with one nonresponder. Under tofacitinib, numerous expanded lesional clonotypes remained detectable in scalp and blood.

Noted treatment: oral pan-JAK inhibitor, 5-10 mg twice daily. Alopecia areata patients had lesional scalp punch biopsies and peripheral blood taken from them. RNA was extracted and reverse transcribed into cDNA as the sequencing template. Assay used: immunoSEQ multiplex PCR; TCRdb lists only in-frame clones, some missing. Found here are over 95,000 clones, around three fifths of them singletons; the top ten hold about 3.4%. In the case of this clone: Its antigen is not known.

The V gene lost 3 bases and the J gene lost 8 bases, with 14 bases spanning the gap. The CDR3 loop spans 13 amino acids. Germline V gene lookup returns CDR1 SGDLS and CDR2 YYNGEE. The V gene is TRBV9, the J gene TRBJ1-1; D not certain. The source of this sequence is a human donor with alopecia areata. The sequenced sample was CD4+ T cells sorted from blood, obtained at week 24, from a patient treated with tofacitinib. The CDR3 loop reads CASSASSGSEAFF. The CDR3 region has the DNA TGTGCCAGCAGCGCGAGTTCGGGGTCGGAAGCTTTCTTT.